The 12 T cell receptor beta chains presented below share a single source sample, sequenced in a study of cytomegalovirus exposure and HLA in healthy donors. 13 Jbeta primers and 60 Vbeta primers were used for the PCR. Only in-frame clones appear in the TCRdb table, and some are missing; sequencing was by immunoSEQ multiplex PCR. The data contain 90,000 or so clones, over 60% of them seen just once; the ten biggest clones take up about 4%. What was sequenced was PBMCs. These receptors originate from a man aged 55-75 years in good health and CMV-seronegative.

The rearrangement links TRBV5-4 to TRBJ2-1; TRBD2 aligns across 9 bases. The trim removed 0 bases at V and 8 bases at J, leaving 6 bases unmatched. CDR1 SGHNT and CDR2 YYREEE come from the germline V gene (reference sequence). The CDR3 runs to 15 residues. CDR3 DNA sequence: TGTGCCAGCAGCTTGGACGGCGGGGGGGCCTATGAGCAGTTCTTC. This translates into CASSLDGGGAYEQFF.

This chain uses TRBV5-1 with TRBJ2-2; no definite D call. The V gene lost 1 base and the J gene lost 3 bases, with 7 bases spanning the gap. CDR1 is SGHRS, CDR2 YFSETQ, per germline. This CDR3 region has 14 residues. CDR3 region: CASSLTRYTGELFF. The CDR3 DNA follows: TGCGCCAGCAGCTTGACACGTTACACCGGGGAGCTGTTTTTT. Looking up the rest from reference TRBV5-1 and TRBJ2-2 gives the full variable domain: KAGVTQTPRYLIKTRGQQVTLSCSPISGHRSVSWYQQTPGQGLQFLFEYFSETQRNKGNFPGRFSGRQFSNSRSEMNVSTLELGDSALYLCASSLTRYTGELFFGEGSRLTVL.

The chain is built from TRBV10-3 and TRBJ1-1; D remains unclear. V was cut by 0 bases and J by 3 bases, with 11 bases left in between. The germline CDR1 and CDR2 sequences are ENHRY and SYGVKD. The CDR3 contains 15 residues. The CDR3 DNA follows: TGTGCCATCAGTGAGTCGGGTGTGGGAGACACTGAAGCTTTCTTT. This sequence encodes CAISESGVGDTEAFF.

This clone was detected a few times. As DNA, the CDR3 is TGTGCCAGCAGAACCCAGGGGAACGAGCAGTACTTC. The encoded protein is CASRTQGNEQYF. The V call is TRBV10-3, the J call TRBJ2-7, with D possibly matching TRBD1 (6 bases). The CDR3 length is 12 residues. Germline values: CDR1 ENHRY, CDR2 SYGVKD. Trimming took off 10 bases at V and 5 bases at J, with 15 bases between the two ends.

V is TRBV11-2 and J is TRBJ2-3, with TRBD2 as a possible D gene (5 bases). Germline V gene sequence: CDR1 SGHAT, CDR2 FQNNGV. V lost 6 bases and J 3 bases, leaving 13 bases between the germline ends. The CDR3 consists of 14 residues. The CDR3, as DNA: TGTGCCAGCAGACTTCCGAGGGTGACAGATACGCAGTATTTT. It is translated as CASRLPRVTDTQYF.

This chain joins TRBV11-2 and TRBJ2-3; TRBD2 is a possible D gene (7 bases). V was trimmed by 1 base and J by 7 bases, leaving 18 bases between them. This CDR3 region has 16 residues. Looked up from germline, CDR1 is SGHAT and CDR2 is FQNNGV. The CDR3 region is CASSLAGGYTGYTQYF. The DNA of the CDR3 is TGTGCCAGCAGCTTAGCGGGGGGCTACACGGGCTATACGCAGTATTTT.

There are a few counts of this clone. The chain combines TRBV4-1 with TRBJ2-5; 8 nucleotides agree with TRBD2. Germline CDR1 reads MGHRA; CDR2 reads YSYEKL. This CDR3 comprises 18 residues. V gave up 0 bases and J gave up 0 bases; unmatched junction bases: 9. The CDR3 reads CASSQDPPRGVYQETQYF. Written as DNA, the CDR3 is TGCGCCAGCAGCCAAGACCCGCCGCGGGGGGTGTACCAAGAGACCCAGTACTTC.

The chain joins TRBV14 to TRBJ2-1; TRBD2 aligns across 10 bases. Germline CDR1 is SGHDN and CDR2 is FVKESK. Germline trimming cut 2 bases from V and 8 bases from J; bases unmatched to any gene: 9. The CDR3 runs 16 residues. CDR3 loop: CASSQLGLAGAYEQFF. The DNA for the CDR3 is TGTGCCAGCAGCCAATTAGGGCTAGCGGGGGCCTATGAGCAGTTCTTC. Supplemented by reference TRBV14 and TRBJ2-1, the full variable domain reads EAGVTQFPSHSVIEKGQTVTLRCDPISGHDNLYWYRRVMGKEIKFLLHFVKESKQDESGMPNNRFLAERTGGTYSTLKVQPAELEDSGVYFCASSQLGLAGAYEQFFGPGTRLTVL.

The rearrangement links TRBV27 to TRBJ2-1, with TRBD2 identical over 7 bases. The CDR3 loop spans 15 amino acids. The ends lost 10 bases at V and 0 bases at J; junction bases unmatched: 9. CDR1 is MNHEY, CDR2 SMNVEV, per germline (reference sequence). CDR3 DNA: TGTGCCACCCGGTTGGGGGGGAGCTCCTACAATGAGCAGTTCTTC. It is translated as CATRLGGSSYNEQFF.

The chain couples TRBV5-4 to TRBJ1-1; 7 bases are a match to TRBD1. V was pared by 1 base and J by 1 base, with 4 bases of the junction left unmatched. Germline V gene data show CDR1 as SGHNT and CDR2 as YYREEE (reference sequence). CDR3 length: 15 residues. The CDR3, as DNA: TGTGCCAGCAGCTTGCCGGGACAGAGGAACACTGAAGCTTTCTTT. Its protein product is CASSLPGQRNTEAFF.

The table lists this clone with a few counts. The gene calls are TRBV30 and TRBJ1-2; TRBD1 might be the D (6 bases). The CDR3 spans 12 residues. Germline V gene sequence: CDR1 GTSNPN, CDR2 SVGIG (reference sequence). Between the trimmed V and J ends, which lost 0 bases and 4 bases, there was a span of 6 bases. The CDR3 here is CAWSVGAYGYTF. CDR3 nucleotides: TGTGCCTGGAGTGTGGGGGCCTATGGCTACACCTTC.

The genes are TRBV30 and TRBJ1-5; TRBD1 matches 11 bases. V shed 1 base and J 7 bases; nucleotides not matched to a gene: 3. Germline assignment: CDR1 GTSNPN and CDR2 SVGIG (reference sequence). This CDR3 is 14 amino acids long. The CDR3 loop is CAWSGGQGGQPQHF. CDR3 sequence (DNA): TGTGCCTGGAGTGGGGGACAGGGGGGACAGCCCCAGCATTTT.